A single sample is the source of the 12 T cell receptor beta chains below, sequenced in a study of shared clonotypes between healthy human individuals. Only in-frame clones appear in the TCRdb table, and some are missing; sequencing was by immunoSEQ multiplex PCR. The table includes nearly 2 million clones, around 96% detected once. Terminally differentiated effector memory CD45RA+ cells were left out of the naive CD8 fraction, which was CD45RO-negative and positively selected for CCR7. Sample: naive CD8+ T cells sorted from blood. The receptor set was obtained from a man younger than 35 in good health.

On this clone: Other DNA sequences of this sample code for an identical CDR3. This sequence joins TRBV5-1 and TRBJ2-7; D remains unclear. The germline V gene has CDR1 SGHRS and CDR2 YFSETQ. CDR3 size: 11 residues. Trimming stripped 2 bases from V and 2 bases from J, with 2 bases between. This chain's CDR3 is CASSFAYEQYF. The CDR3 nucleotides read TGCGCCAGCAGCTTCGCCTACGAGCAGTACTTC.

V usage is TRBV30 and J usage is TRBJ2-3; D is perhaps TRBD1 or TRBD2 (5 bases each). Trimming shortened V by 1 base and J by 2 bases, and 13 bases separated the two germline ends. CDR1 and CDR2 (germline): GTSNPN, SVGIG (reference sequence). The CDR3 has 15 amino acids. CDR3: CAWSGDHYPTDTQYF. CDR3 nucleotides: TGTGCCTGGAGTGGGGACCACTATCCCACAGATACGCAGTATTTT.

The rearrangement uses TRBV5-4 and TRBJ2-1; D gene ambiguous. CDR3 length: 12 residues. Germline CDR1 and CDR2: SGHNT and YYREEE (reference sequence). V gave up 6 bases and J gave up 2 bases, with 6 bases separating them. The CDR3 loop reads CASNSPYNEQFF. The DNA of the CDR3 is TGTGCCAGCAACTCACCCTACAATGAGCAGTTCTTC.

This chain uses TRBV11-2 with TRBJ1-3; no firm D call. This CDR3 is built from 15 residues. Germline V gene data show CDR1 as SGHAT and CDR2 as FQNNGV. V was clipped by 2 bases and J by 1 base, with 9 bases between them. The CDR3 loop is CASSLKADSGNTIYF. As DNA, the CDR3 is TGTGCCAGCAGCTTAAAAGCTGATTCTGGAAACACCATATATTTT.

The chain combines TRBV28 with TRBJ1-1, with D maybe TRBD1 (5 bases). Per germline, CDR1 MDHEN and CDR2 SYDVKM. Trimming left V 4 bases short and J 5 bases short, with 11 bases between. The CDR3 loop spans 13 amino acids. CDR3 DNA: TGTGCCAGCAGTTCACCAGGGTATACTGAAGCTTTCTTT. Its translation: CASSSPGYTEAFF.

V and J are TRBV19 and TRBJ2-7; 10 bases are shared with TRBD2. The germline CDR1 and CDR2 sequences are LNHDA and SQIVND (reference sequence). CDR3 length: 17 amino acids. The V gene end was trimmed by 3 bases and the J gene end by 3 bases; junction bases not matched to a gene: 11. CDR3 coding DNA: TGTGCCAGTAGTATTCGACGAATAGCGGGAGGCAGCTACGAGCAGTACTTC. Translation gives CASSIRRIAGGSYEQYF.

The chain has TRBV5-4 and TRBJ2-1, with D possibly matching TRBD1 (5 bases). V lost 4 bases and J 4 bases, leaving 9 bases between the germline ends. The CDR3 is 13 residues long. Per the germline V gene, CDR1 is SGHNT and CDR2 is YYREEE (reference sequence). The DNA for the CDR3 is TGTGCCAGCAGCCCAGGGAATTACAATGAGCAGTTCTTC. Residues: CASSPGNYNEQFF.

The chain carries TRBV27 and TRBJ1-4; 7 bases fit TRBD1. The CDR3 is 14 amino acids. From germline, CDR1 is MNHEY and CDR2 SMNVEV (reference sequence). J was trimmed by 7 bases and V by 5 bases; bases with no gene match: 7. CDR3 in amino acids: CASSRRGPGEKLFF. In DNA form, the CDR3 reads TGTGCCAGCAGTCGGAGGGGGCCGGGTGAAAAACTGTTTTTT. Full variable domain (missing parts from reference TRBV27 and TRBJ1-4): EAQVTQNPRYLITVTGKKLTVTCSQNMNHEYMSWYRQDPGLGLRQIYYSMNVEVTDKGDVPEGYKVSRKEKRNFPLILESPSPNQTSLYFCASSRRGPGEKLFFGSGTQLSVL.

V usage is TRBV2 and J usage is TRBJ2-7; the D gene is possibly TRBD1 (5 bases). CDR1 and CDR2 (germline): SNHLY, FYNNEI. The germline V and J ends were trimmed by 5 bases and 6 bases, with 11 bases remaining between them. The CDR3 loop spans 12 amino acids. The CDR3 region has the DNA TGTGCCAGCAGTCCCAGGGTAGGCGAGCAGTACTTC. This codes for CASSPRVGEQYF.

The CDR3 loop is CASAPGPTGELFF. CDR3 DNA: TGCGCCAGCGCCCCGGGTCCCACCGGGGAGCTGTTTTTT. J is TRBJ2-2 and V is TRBV10-2; D is undetermined. Germline loops: CDR1 WSHSY, CDR2 SAAADI. This CDR3 is 13 amino acids long. The ends were cut back, 8 bases at V and 4 bases at J, with 11 bases in the middle.

This chain uses TRBV7-9 with TRBJ1-2, with D possibly matching TRBD1 (5 bases). The CDR3 extends over 14 amino acids. Trimming stripped 1 base from V and 3 bases from J, with 9 bases between. Germline loops: CDR1 SEHNR, CDR2 FQNEAQ (reference sequence). The CDR3, as DNA: TGTGCCAGCAGCTTAGTCGACAGTTACTATGGCTACACCTTC. Encoded protein: CASSLVDSYYGYTF.

V gene TRBV7-9 combines with J gene TRBJ1-3, with TRBD1 as a possible D gene (5 bases). V was shortened by 5 bases and J by 2 bases, with 10 bases between the two germline ends. This CDR3 has 14 residues. Germline CDR1 reads SEHNR; CDR2 reads FQNEAQ (reference sequence). In DNA form, the CDR3 reads TGTGCCAGCAGCCATCCGACAGCTGGAAACACCATATATTTT. Translation gives CASSHPTAGNTIYF.